One and the same sample provided the 25 T cell receptor beta chains below, sequenced in a study of T cell repertoires in cytomegalovirus infection. Which antigens these TCRs recognize remains unknown. TCRdb independently ran MiXCR on the reads; one entry per CDR3 protein. The sample includes about a million distinct CDR3 sequences, 30% to 40% of them seen just once. The sequenced sample was cultured CD8+ T cells from PBMCs, obtained from culture after CMV antigen stimulation. The receptors shown here come from a human donor in good health (CMV status not recorded). Some clones in this sample may be carry-over from other donors' samples.

V gene TRBV9 combines with J gene TRBJ1-4; 7 bases agree with TRBD1. V lost 3 bases, J lost 5 bases, and 7 bases stayed unmatched. Germline CDR1 and CDR2: SGDLS and YYNGEE. CDR3 length: 15 amino acids. DNA for the CDR3: TGTGCCAGCAGCGGTGGGGACAGTCGAAATGAAAAACTGTTTTTT. This codes for CASSGGDSRNEKLFF.

The V call is TRBV4-2, the J call TRBJ1-5, with 8 bases matching TRBD1. V lost 2 bases and J lost 4; bases outside the gene matches: 4. The CDR3 runs to 15 residues. The V gene's germline CDR1 is LGHNA and CDR2 YNFKEQ. The CDR3 coding sequence is TGTGCCAGCAGCCAAACCCGGGACAGGAATCAGCCCCAGCATTTT. Translating it yields CASSQTRDRNQPQHF.

The chain carries TRBV10-3 and TRBJ1-1, with D unclear. CDR1 is ENHRY and CDR2 is SYGVKD in the germline V gene. The V end lost 0 bases, the J end lost 0 bases, and 11 bases lay between the germline ends. This CDR3 is 16 amino acids long. The CDR3 loop is CAISESTQRLNTEAFF. CDR3 sequence (DNA): TGTGCCATCAGTGAGTCGACTCAGAGACTGAACACTGAAGCTTTCTTT.

The chain is built from TRBV10-3 and TRBJ2-5; D may match TRBD1 or TRBD2 (6 bases each). V was pared by 4 bases and J by 1 base, with 16 bases between. Germline V gives CDR1 ENHRY, CDR2 SYGVKD. This CDR3 contains 16 residues. CDR3 in DNA: TGTGCCATCAGTGCGGGGGCAGGGGACTTCCAAGAGACCCAGTACTTC. It codes for CAISAGAGDFQETQYF.

On this clonotype: One junction end does not reproduce the germline sequence, and a read error may be involved. V gene TRBV6-9 combines with J gene TRBJ1-2; TRBD1 is a possible D gene (6 bases). Germline V CDR1 and CDR2: MNHGY, SVAAGI. This CDR3 has 15 amino acids. CDR3 protein: CAGRYARGADYGYTF. CDR3 DNA sequence: TGTGCCGGCAGGTACGCCAGGGGAGCGGACTATGGCTACACCTTC.

This clonotype was picked up a small number of times. J is TRBJ2-5 and V is TRBV18, with 8 bases aligning to TRBD1. V lost 2 bases and J lost 2; bases outside the gene matches: 7. This CDR3 spans 16 amino acids. CDR1 is KGHSH and CDR2 is LQKENI in the germline V gene. The CDR3 is CASSPEDRVLQETQYF. The CDR3 nucleotides are TGTGCCAGCTCACCAGAGGACAGGGTGCTTCAAGAGACCCAGTACTTC. Full variable domain (outside the CDR3, taken from reference TRBV18 and TRBJ2-5): NAGVMQNPRHLVRRRGQEARLRCSPMKGHSHVYWYRQLPEEGLKFMVYLQKENIIDESGMPKERFSAEFPKEGPSILRIQQVVRGDSAAYFCASSPEDRVLQETQYFGPGTRLLVL.

In this sample, this clonotype turned up a few times. This rearrangement joins TRBV12-5 to TRBJ2-5, with 9 nucleotides matching TRBD1. The germline CDR1 and CDR2 sequences are LGHNT and FRNRAP. The ends lost 5 bases at V and 2 bases at J; junction bases unmatched: 3. The CDR3 runs to 14 residues. The CDR3 loop is CASGTGTGQETQYF. As DNA, the CDR3 is TGTGCTAGTGGTACCGGGACAGGGCAAGAGACCCAGTACTTC.

The V gene is TRBV5-1, the J gene TRBJ2-2; 9 bases agree with TRBD1. V was pared by 4 bases and J by 5 bases, with 9 bases of the junction left unmatched. The CDR3 has 16 residues. CDR1 and CDR2 from the germline V gene are SGHRS and YFSETQ. The CDR3 sequence: CASSRPGQGQTGELFF. CDR3 DNA sequence: TGCGCCAGCAGCCGACCGGGACAGGGTCAAACCGGGGAGCTGTTTTTT.

Points on this clonotype: One end of the junction varies from germline; a read error may be responsible. The V and J genes are TRBV4-1 and TRBJ2-2; D is perhaps TRBD2 (5 bases). Germline loops: CDR1 MGHRA, CDR2 YSYEKL. This CDR3 has 15 amino acids. The CDR3 DNA reads as TGTGCCAGCAGCCAAGAAAGGGAGATCAGTCGGGAGCTGTTTTTT. It specifies CASSQEREISRELFF.

This clonotype showed up just a few times. The chain joins TRBV27 to TRBJ2-3; weak D call: TRBD2 (5 bases). The CDR3 spans 11 residues. The germline V gene has CDR1 MNHEY and CDR2 SMNVEV (reference sequence). V lost 8 bases and J 6 bases, leaving 9 bases between the germline ends. CDR3: CASAWRDTQYF. The CDR3 nucleotides read TGTGCCAGCGCCTGGAGGGATACGCAGTATTTT.

This clonotype has a handful of counts. This chain joins TRBV27 and TRBJ1-1; the D gene is possibly TRBD1 (5 bases). Looked up from germline, CDR1 is MNHEY and CDR2 is SMNVEV (reference sequence). The CDR3 loop spans 15 amino acids. The ends were cut back, 0 bases at V and 3 bases at J, with 11 bases in the middle. CDR3 residues: CASSLSDSGYTEAFF. The CDR3 DNA is TGTGCCAGCAGTTTATCCGACAGTGGGTACACTGAAGCTTTCTTT.

The gene calls are TRBV15 and TRBJ2-7; D gene unclear. Germline V gene lookup returns CDR1 LNHNV and CDR2 YYDKDF (reference sequence). Between the trimmed V and J ends, which lost 3 bases and 3 bases, there was a span of 15 bases. The CDR3 totals 15 residues. The CDR3 nucleotides are TGTGCCACCAGCAGTACTTCCGTTCGGAACTACGAGCAGTACTTC. Its translation: CATSSTSVRNYEQYF.

The chain uses TRBV14 and TRBJ1-2, with 7 bases aligning to TRBD1. Trimming at V came to 4 bases and at J to 5 bases, leaving 10 bases not matched to a gene. Germline assignment: CDR1 SGHDN and CDR2 FVKESK. This CDR3 contains 15 residues. This CDR3 is CASSRDWTGVYGYTF. The DNA of the CDR3 is TGTGCCAGCAGCCGGGATTGGACAGGCGTATATGGCTACACCTTC.

This clonotype was detected only once. The chain has TRBV10-3 and TRBJ2-3, with 7 bases that match TRBD2. This CDR3 region has 14 residues. The germline V gene has CDR1 ENHRY and CDR2 SYGVKD. V shed 0 bases, J shed 6 bases, and the junction held 3 bases outside the gene matches. CDR3 loop: CAISESRDYDTQYF. In DNA, the CDR3 is TGTGCCATCAGTGAGTCCCGGGACTACGATACGCAGTATTTT.

V and J are TRBV14 and TRBJ1-2, with 12 positions matching TRBD1. The V segment lost 6 bases and the J segment 6 bases; nucleotides outside the gene matches: 8. Germline CDR1 SGHDN, CDR2 FVKESK. The CDR3 runs to 15 residues. The CDR3 DNA reads as TGTGCCAGCAGACTCTCCGGGACAGGGGGCGATGGCTACACCTTC. This gives the protein CASRLSGTGGDGYTF.

This clonotype was found a few times. The gene calls are TRBV19 and TRBJ2-3, with TRBD1 matching over 7 bases. Germline CDR1 and CDR2: LNHDA and SQIVND (reference sequence). This CDR3 has 20 amino acids. Losses at the gene ends were 1 base for V and 2 bases for J; bases not matched to a gene: 18. The CDR3 here is CASSIVYRRWGTEDTDTQYF. The CDR3 DNA reads TGTGCCAGTAGTATAGTGTATAGGAGGTGGGGGACAGAAGACACAGATACGCAGTATTTT.

At least ten counts were recorded for this clonotype. In DNA form, the CDR3 reads TGTGCCAGCAGTTATGGCCCGACAGGGGGGAACACTGAAGCTTTCTTT. Its translation: CASSYGPTGGNTEAFF. This chain connects TRBV12-3 or TRBV12-4 to TRBJ1-1; 9 bases agree with TRBD1. The V segment lost 4 bases and the J segment 1 base; nucleotides outside the gene matches: 7. The CDR3 totals 16 residues.

V is TRBV10-2 and J is TRBJ2-7, with D possibly being TRBD1 or TRBD2 (6 bases each). Germline V gives CDR1 WSHSY, CDR2 SAAADI. CDR3 length: 14 residues. V shed 6 bases and J shed 11 bases, with 23 bases lying between them. Here the CDR3 DNA reads TGCGCCAGCAGGGGGGCAGGGACCCATCCGGGGGAGTACTTC. It yields the protein CASRGAGTHPGEYF.

The J gene is TRBJ1-6, the V gene TRBV15; 9 bases match TRBD1. Trimming took 0 bases from V and 13 from J; bases not matched to a gene: 7. Germline V gene sequence: CDR1 LNHNV, CDR2 YYDKDF (reference sequence). This CDR3 region has 15 residues. CDR3 amino acids: CATSRDLGQGRPLHF. CDR3 DNA: TGTGCCACCAGCAGAGATTTGGGACAGGGACGGCCCCTCCACTTT.

This clonotype has ten or more counts. The chain carries TRBV7-8 and TRBJ2-5; the D is unclear. Germline-derived CDR1 and CDR2 are SGHVS and FQNEAQ. Trimming shortened V by 3 bases and J by 2 bases, and 16 bases separated the two germline ends. This CDR3 spans 16 amino acids. The CDR3 sequence: CASSLWMGSQQETQYF. The CDR3 nucleotides are TGTGCCAGCAGCTTGTGGATGGGGTCACAGCAAGAGACCCAGTACTTC.

This rearrangement joins TRBV12-3 or TRBV12-4 to TRBJ1-2; possible D gene TRBD1, 6 bases. Trimming removed 7 bases at V and 8 bases at J, with 20 bases between. The CDR3 extends over 14 amino acids. The CDR3 spells CASNRGQPSGGYTF. In nucleotides, the CDR3 is TGTGCCAGCAACCGGGGGCAACCATCTGGGGGCTACACCTTC.

The chain employs TRBV5-6 and TRBJ2-7; weak D call: TRBD2 (5 bases). V dropped 4 bases and J dropped 6 bases, with 20 bases sitting between them. Looked up from germline, CDR1 is SGHDT and CDR2 is YYEEEE. This CDR3 is 15 amino acids long. The CDR3 reads CASSTGGTGFFEQYF. The CDR3, as DNA: TGTGCCAGCAGCACCGGAGGTACCGGTTTTTTCGAGCAGTACTTC.

This chain links TRBV9 with TRBJ1-1; D gene unclear. The CDR3 has 14 residues. The germline CDR1 and CDR2 sequences are SGDLS and YYNGEE. The V end lost 4 bases, the J end lost 6 bases, and 16 bases lay between the germline ends. CDR3 sequence: CASSPVLEGPEAFF. In DNA, the CDR3 is TGTGCCAGCAGCCCAGTCCTTGAGGGCCCTGAAGCTTTCTTT.

The chain joins TRBV7-4 to TRBJ2-3; D gene uncertain. This CDR3 comprises 15 residues. Germline CDR1 reads SGHVT; CDR2 reads SQSDAQ. The V end lost 1 base, the J end lost 0 bases, and 8 bases lay between the germline ends. CDR3 loop: CASSLEPESTDTQYF. Here the CDR3 DNA reads TGTGCCAGCAGCTTAGAGCCGGAAAGCACAGATACGCAGTATTTT.

This clonotype showed up just a few times. CDR3 region: CASSSTEGEEAFF. The CDR3 coding sequence is TGTGCCAGCAGCTCCACGGAGGGGGAGGAAGCTTTCTTT. The chain uses TRBV7-9 and TRBJ1-1; TRBD1 might be the D (6 bases). The CDR3 consists of 13 residues. In germline, CDR1 is SEHNR, CDR2 FQNEAQ (reference sequence). V lost 4 bases and J lost 8, with 14 bases in between.